These 27 T cell receptor beta chains originate from one sample sequenced in a study of graft-versus-host responses after intestinal transplantation. Data came from immunoSEQ multiplex PCR; TCRdb stores just in-frame clones and leaves some out. This sample has 11,000 or so clones, with more than 70% found just once. The sample was PBMCs, taken around 490 days after intestinal transplant. The receptor set was obtained from a human patient who received an intestinal transplant, so some T cells may come from the graft donor.

By proportion, this clone is large. A much larger clone differs by one base, so this may be a read error. The same CDR3 can be traced to other DNA sequences in this sample. This chain's CDR3 is CARRGAGRGTLNYGYTF. CDR3 sequence (DNA): TGTGCCCGCAGGGGGGCGGGGAGGGGGACTCTAAACTATGGCTACACCTTC. The chain joins TRBV28 to TRBJ1-2; TRBD1 matches 7 bases. CDR3 length: 17 residues. CDR1 is MDHEN and CDR2 is SYDVKM in the germline V gene.

The sample holds one count of this clone. The V and J genes are TRBV5-1 and TRBJ2-5; 10 nucleotides align to TRBD2. The DNA end is a closer match to TRBJ2-7, so the J assignment may be wrong. The germline gives CDR1 SGHRS, CDR2 YFSETQ. The CDR3 is made up of 14 amino acids. The chain's CDR3 is CASSLGLAGIEQYF. In DNA form, the CDR3 reads TGCGCCAGCAGCTTGGGACTAGCGGGTATCGAGCAGTACTTC.

The chain carries TRBV7-1 and TRBJ1-6; no firm D call. TRBV7-1 is recorded as an ORF, its role being uncertain. The ends were cut back, 4 bases at V and 8 bases at J, with 12 bases in the middle. The CDR3 consists of 14 residues. The CDR3 protein is CASSLELGDSPLHF. In DNA, the CDR3 is TGTGCCAGCAGCTTAGAACTCGGGGATTCACCCCTCCACTTT.

V gene TRBV5-3 combines with J gene TRBJ2-6; no clear D. TRBV5-3 qualifies as an ORF whose function is uncertain. Trimming shortened V by 7 bases and J by 5 bases, and 16 bases separated the two germline ends. This CDR3 spans 15 amino acids. The CDR3 sequence is CARSGEQSRANVLTF. In DNA form, the CDR3 reads TGTGCCAGATCTGGTGAACAAAGTCGGGCCAACGTCCTGACTTTC.

This rearrangement joins TRBV18 to TRBJ2-2; D remains ambiguous. This CDR3 comprises 12 residues. Trimming stripped 5 bases from V and 7 bases from J, with 8 bases between. Germline CDR1 KGHSH, CDR2 LQKENI. The CDR3 DNA reads as TGTGCCAGCTCAGAAATCGTCGGGGAGCTGTTTTTT. Protein product: CASSEIVGELFF. Full variable domain (rest looked up from reference TRBV18 and TRBJ2-2): NAGVMQNPRHLVRRRGQEARLRCSPMKGHSHVYWYRQLPEEGLKFMVYLQKENIIDESGMPKERFSAEFPKEGPSILRIQQVVRGDSAAYFCASSEIVGELFFGEGSRLTVL.

This clone was observed once. The chain joins TRBV6-1 to TRBJ2-3; 10 bases align to TRBD2. The germline CDR1 and CDR2 sequences are MNHNS and SASEGT. V lost 6 bases to trimming and J lost 11 bases; unmatched junction nucleotides: 8. This CDR3 has 13 amino acids. CDR3 in amino acids: CASRRLAGEGQYF. CDR3 in DNA: TGTGCCAGCAGGAGACTAGCGGGTGAGGGGCAGTATTTT.

The rearrangement uses TRBV29-1 and TRBJ1-1, with 7 bases that match TRBD1. Trimming cost V 1 base and J 6 bases; bases outside gene matches: 17. CDR3 length: 17 residues. Germline V gene data show CDR1 as SQVTM and CDR2 as ANQGSEA. CDR3 sequence: CSVEGGDQGEAAAEAFF. The CDR3 nucleotides read TGCAGCGTTGAAGGGGGCGACCAGGGGGAGGCGGCCGCTGAAGCTTTCTTT.

This clone was found once. The chain is built from TRBV5-1 and TRBJ2-3, with no clear D. Trimming pared 2 bases from V and 0 bases from J, leaving 10 bases between. The germline V gene encodes CDR1 SGHRS and CDR2 YFSETQ. The CDR3 runs 15 residues. CDR3 amino acids: CASSLTPSSTDTQYF. Here the CDR3 DNA reads TGCGCCAGCAGCTTAACTCCCTCTAGCACAGATACGCAGTATTTT.

The chain employs TRBV5-1 and TRBJ2-2; D is unresolved. CDR3 length equals 14 residues. V gave up 0 bases and J gave up 1 base, with 4 bases separating them. CDR1 is SGHRS and CDR2 is YFSETQ in the germline V gene. The DNA for the CDR3 is TGCGCCAGCAGCTTGGGGCGGAACACCGGGGAGCTGTTTTTT. Translation: CASSLGRNTGELFF.

This rearrangement joins TRBV7-9 to TRBJ2-3; 8 bases align to TRBD2. The CDR3 is 17 amino acids. The V and J ends lost 4 bases and 3 bases, in that order; junction bases with no gene match: 12. CDR1 is SEHNR, CDR2 FQNEAQ, per germline (reference sequence). The DNA for the CDR3 is TGTGCCAGCAGCTCCTCGCGCAGCGGGAGTTGGACAGATACGCAGTATTTT. Protein product: CASSSSRSGSWTDTQYF.

This chain links TRBV15 with TRBJ2-1; 8 nucleotides align to TRBD1. The trim removed 2 bases at V and 4 bases at J, leaving 10 bases unmatched. Germline V lookup: CDR1 LNHNV, CDR2 YYDKDF (reference sequence). This CDR3 contains 17 residues. The CDR3 nucleotides are TGTGCCACCAGCAGATCATACCGGGACAGGCGATACAATGAGCAGTTCTTC. Its translation: CATSRSYRDRRYNEQFF.

This clone has more than one count but fewer than ten. This chain uses TRBV7-9 with TRBJ2-7, with a weak D call TRBD1 (5 bases). V was clipped by 5 bases and J by 2 bases, with 7 bases between them. Germline loops: CDR1 SEHNR, CDR2 FQNEAQ (reference sequence). CDR3 size: 12 residues. CDR3 residues: CASSRTTYEQYF. CDR3 nucleotide sequence: TGTGCCAGCAGCCGGACAACCTACGAGCAGTACTTC.

The genes are TRBV19 and TRBJ2-1; D might be TRBD1 (5 bases). CDR1 is LNHDA, CDR2 SQIVND, per germline (reference sequence). Trimming removed 0 bases at V and 2 bases at J, with 8 bases between. The CDR3 is 15 amino acids. The CDR3 sequence: CASSIDLTAYNEQFF. The CDR3 DNA reads as TGTGCCAGTAGTATAGATTTGACAGCCTACAATGAGCAGTTCTTC.

The rearrangement joins TRBV6-5 to TRBJ2-2; a weak D match, TRBD1 (5 bases). The V gene's germline CDR1 is MNHEY and CDR2 SVGAGI. The CDR3 has 15 residues. Trimming shortened V by 2 bases and J by 5 bases, and 12 bases separated the two germline ends. This CDR3 is CASSYGHIQTGELFF. The CDR3 DNA sequence: TGTGCCAGCAGTTACGGACACATACAGACCGGGGAGCTGTTTTTT.

The rearrangement links TRBV7-6 to TRBJ1-2; 9 bases are shared with TRBD1. CDR1 SGHVS and CDR2 FNYEAQ come from the germline V gene. This CDR3 region has 16 residues. Unmatched junction bases numbered 10, after V lost 2 bases and J lost 6 bases. The CDR3 region has the DNA TGTGCCAGCAGCTTAACATTAACAGGGGGCGGAGATGGCTACACCTTC. It specifies CASSLTLTGGGDGYTF.

This chain uses TRBV28 with TRBJ2-7; 8 positions agree with TRBD2. Trimming cost V 3 bases and J 2 bases; bases outside gene matches: 3. The CDR3 totals 14 residues. Germline CDR1 MDHEN, CDR2 SYDVKM. The CDR3 sequence: CASSFQTSAYEQYF. The DNA for the CDR3 is TGTGCCAGCAGTTTTCAGACTAGCGCCTACGAGCAGTACTTC.

J is TRBJ2-3 and V is TRBV27; the D gene could be TRBD1 or TRBD2 (6 bases each). This CDR3 contains 17 residues. Germline loops: CDR1 MNHEY, CDR2 SMNVEV (reference sequence). V shed 3 bases and J shed 1 base, with 17 bases lying between them. CDR3 protein: CASSFGGVGSGTDTQYF. The CDR3 DNA reads as TGTGCCAGCAGTTTCGGGGGCGTCGGTTCGGGCACAGATACGCAGTATTTT.

The chain combines TRBV19 with TRBJ2-1; TRBD1 aligns across 7 bases. Losses at the gene ends were 5 bases for V and 8 bases for J; bases not matched to a gene: 9. The CDR3 is 14 amino acids. The germline V gene has CDR1 LNHDA and CDR2 SQIVND (reference sequence). The CDR3 sequence is CASSVRTTGDEQFF. The CDR3 DNA reads as TGTGCCAGTAGTGTACGAACTACAGGGGATGAGCAGTTCTTC.

The rearrangement joins TRBV18 to TRBJ1-1, with a possible D match to TRBD1 (5 bases). The germline V gene has CDR1 KGHSH and CDR2 LQKENI. Trimming left V 2 bases short and J 4 bases short, with 14 bases between. The CDR3 spans 15 residues. The CDR3 spells CASSPRADGGTEAFF. As DNA, the CDR3 is TGTGCCAGCTCACCAAGGGCAGATGGGGGCACTGAAGCTTTCTTT. The full variable domain, its missing parts supplied by reference TRBV18 and TRBJ1-1, is NAGVMQNPRHLVRRRGQEARLRCSPMKGHSHVYWYRQLPEEGLKFMVYLQKENIIDESGMPKERFSAEFPKEGPSILRIQQVVRGDSAAYFCASSPRADGGTEAFFGQGTRLTVV.

The CDR3 sequence: CASRLSQPQHF. CDR3 in DNA: TGTGCCAGCAGGTTAAGTCAGCCCCAGCATTTT. The J gene is TRBJ1-5, the V gene TRBV2, with unresolved D. Trimming removed 6 bases from V and 6 bases from J, with 6 bases in between. Germline V CDR1 and CDR2: SNHLY, FYNNEI. The CDR3 runs 11 residues.

CDR3 region: CASSLVTAPTQYF. In DNA form, the CDR3 reads TGTGCCAGCAGCTTAGTAACAGCTCCGACCCAGTACTTC. The chain uses TRBV7-2 and TRBJ2-5; no definite D call. V dropped 1 base and J dropped 7 bases, with 10 bases sitting between them. Germline CDR1 reads SGHTA; CDR2 reads FQGNSA. The CDR3 runs to 13 residues.

Relative to its sample, this clone is medium-sized. The chain has TRBV5-4 and TRBJ2-7, with 7 bases that match TRBD1. Germline V gives CDR1 SGHNT, CDR2 YYREEE (reference sequence). The CDR3 is 14 residues long. Germline trimming cut 4 bases from V and 5 bases from J; bases unmatched to any gene: 9. The CDR3, as DNA: TGTGCCAGCAGCGCAGAGGGGGCCGGGGACGAGCAGTACTTC. The encoded protein is CASSAEGAGDEQYF.

This chain links TRBV27 with TRBJ1-6; tentative D call: TRBD1 (6 bases). Germline assignment: CDR1 MNHEY and CDR2 SMNVEV (reference sequence). The CDR3 loop spans 15 amino acids. V was clipped by 0 bases and J by 13 bases, with 16 bases between them. The CDR3 here is CASSLSFFGGDPLHF. CDR3 in DNA: TGTGCCAGCAGTTTATCATTCTTCGGGGGCGATCCCCTCCACTTT.

The V and J genes are TRBV5-3 and TRBJ2-7, with D unclear. TRBV5-3 is assigned to the ORF class and has an uncertain function. The CDR3 sequence is 12 residues long. Trimming left V 0 bases short and J 3 bases short, with 4 bases between. The CDR3 here is CARSLGVYEQYF. The CDR3 DNA follows: TGTGCCAGAAGCTTGGGGGTCTACGAGCAGTACTTC.

The V and J genes are TRBV5-1 and TRBJ1-3; D might be TRBD1 (6 bases). Germline CDR1 is SGHRS and CDR2 is YFSETQ. Trimming took off 4 bases at V and 2 bases at J, with 19 bases between the two ends. The CDR3 consists of 17 residues. CDR3 coding DNA: TGCGCCAGCAGCCGGCTTACTACAGGGTCGGCTGGAAACACCATATATTTT. Its translation is CASSRLTTGSAGNTIYF.

The V and J genes are TRBV5-1 and TRBJ2-5; D gene ambiguous. The CDR3 sequence is 16 residues long. Trimming cost V 0 bases and J 5 bases, with 17 bases left between them. Germline V gene lookup returns CDR1 SGHRS and CDR2 YFSETQ. The CDR3 coding sequence is TGCGCCAGCAGCTTGGCCGTAACAGCCCAGCCGGAGACCCAGTACTTC. It translates to CASSLAVTAQPETQYF.

This clone appeared once. The chain carries TRBV29-1 and TRBJ2-7, with D perhaps matching TRBD2 (5 bases). The germline gives CDR1 SQVTM, CDR2 ANQGSEA. The CDR3 runs 12 residues. Trimming took off 5 bases at V and 0 bases at J, with 8 bases between the two ends. The CDR3: CSVKLDSYEQYF. The CDR3 DNA follows: TGCAGCGTTAAACTAGACTCCTACGAGCAGTACTTC.